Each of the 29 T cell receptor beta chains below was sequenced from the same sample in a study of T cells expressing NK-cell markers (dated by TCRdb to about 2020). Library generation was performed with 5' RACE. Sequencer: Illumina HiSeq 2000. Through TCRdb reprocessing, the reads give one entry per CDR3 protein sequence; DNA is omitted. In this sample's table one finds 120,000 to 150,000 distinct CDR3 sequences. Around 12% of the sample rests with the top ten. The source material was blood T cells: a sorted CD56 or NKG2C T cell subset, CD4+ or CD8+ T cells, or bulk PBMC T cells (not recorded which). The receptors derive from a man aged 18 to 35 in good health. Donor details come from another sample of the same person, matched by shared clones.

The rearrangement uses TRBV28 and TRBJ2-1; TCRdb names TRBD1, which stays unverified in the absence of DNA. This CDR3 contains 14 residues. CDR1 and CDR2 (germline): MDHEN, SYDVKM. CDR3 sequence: CASSLTGSGNEQFF.

The CDR3 reads CATSSPDSRGQETQYF. This chain links TRBV15 with TRBJ2-5; the D call from TCRdb, TRBD1, cannot be confirmed without DNA. From germline, CDR1 is LNHNV and CDR2 YYDKDF (reference sequence). CDR3 length equals 16 residues.

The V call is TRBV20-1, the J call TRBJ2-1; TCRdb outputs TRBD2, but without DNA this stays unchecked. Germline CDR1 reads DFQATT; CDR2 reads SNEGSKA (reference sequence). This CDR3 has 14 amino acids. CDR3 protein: CSARDAGFDNEQFF.

The CDR3 is CASSYSGQSETQYF. The chain uses TRBV6-5 and TRBJ2-5. The CDR3 is 14 residues long. CDR1 is MNHEY, CDR2 SVGAGI, per germline.

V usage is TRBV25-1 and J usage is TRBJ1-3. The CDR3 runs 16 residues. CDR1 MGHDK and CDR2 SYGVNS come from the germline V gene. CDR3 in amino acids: CASSEYNGVSGNTIYF.

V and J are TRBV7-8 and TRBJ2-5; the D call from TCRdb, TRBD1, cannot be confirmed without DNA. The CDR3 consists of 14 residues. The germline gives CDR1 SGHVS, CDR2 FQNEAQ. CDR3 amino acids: CASSLAMSGETQYF.

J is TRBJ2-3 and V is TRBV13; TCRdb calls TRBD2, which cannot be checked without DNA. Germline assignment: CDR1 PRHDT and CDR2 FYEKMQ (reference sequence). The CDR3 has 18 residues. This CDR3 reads CASSFWTSGTGSTDTQYF.

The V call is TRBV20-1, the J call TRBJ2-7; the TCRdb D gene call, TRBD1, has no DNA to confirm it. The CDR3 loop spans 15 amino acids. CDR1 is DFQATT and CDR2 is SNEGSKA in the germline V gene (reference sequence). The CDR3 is CSARDPGGAYYEQYF.

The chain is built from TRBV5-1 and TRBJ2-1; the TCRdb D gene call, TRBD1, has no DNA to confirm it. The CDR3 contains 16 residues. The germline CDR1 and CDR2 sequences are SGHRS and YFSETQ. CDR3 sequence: CASSFKVQGQDNEQFF.

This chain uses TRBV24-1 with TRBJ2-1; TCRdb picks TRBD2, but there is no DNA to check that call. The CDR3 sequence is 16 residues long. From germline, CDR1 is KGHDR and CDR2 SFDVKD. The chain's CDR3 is CATSEPSGPHYNEQFF.

This CDR3 is CATHSGRIYNEQFF. V and J are TRBV28 and TRBJ2-1; TCRdb's D call, TRBD2, is unchecked because there is no DNA. Germline loops: CDR1 MDHEN, CDR2 SYDVKM. This CDR3 spans 14 amino acids.

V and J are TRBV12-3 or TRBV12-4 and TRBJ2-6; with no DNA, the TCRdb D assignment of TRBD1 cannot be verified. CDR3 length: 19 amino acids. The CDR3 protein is CASSFEVDRGPSGANVLTF.

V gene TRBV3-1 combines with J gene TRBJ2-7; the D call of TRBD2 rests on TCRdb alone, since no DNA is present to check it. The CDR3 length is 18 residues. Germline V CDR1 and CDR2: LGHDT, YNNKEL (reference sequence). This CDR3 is CASSQETSGRPVGYEQYF.

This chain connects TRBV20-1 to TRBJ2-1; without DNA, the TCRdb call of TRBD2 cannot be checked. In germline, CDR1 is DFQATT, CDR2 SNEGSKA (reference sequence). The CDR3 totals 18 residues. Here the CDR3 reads CSARGLAGDILSYNEQFF.

CDR3 in amino acids: CASSSLSWEGPGELFF. The rearrangement joins TRBV5-1 to TRBJ2-2; as DNA is missing, the TRBD2 call by TCRdb cannot be tested. The CDR3 contains 16 residues. The V gene's germline CDR1 is SGHRS and CDR2 YFSETQ.

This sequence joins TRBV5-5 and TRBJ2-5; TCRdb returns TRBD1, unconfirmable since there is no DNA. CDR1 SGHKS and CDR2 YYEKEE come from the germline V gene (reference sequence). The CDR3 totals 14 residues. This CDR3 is CASSRDRGKETQYF.

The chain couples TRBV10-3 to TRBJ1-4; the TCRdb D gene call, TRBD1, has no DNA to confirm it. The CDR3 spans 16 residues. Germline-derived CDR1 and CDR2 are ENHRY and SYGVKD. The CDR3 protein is CAISAGQGTQGEKLFF.

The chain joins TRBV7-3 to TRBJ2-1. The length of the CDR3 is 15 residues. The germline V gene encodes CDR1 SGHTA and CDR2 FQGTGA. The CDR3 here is CASSSPGSSYNEQFF.

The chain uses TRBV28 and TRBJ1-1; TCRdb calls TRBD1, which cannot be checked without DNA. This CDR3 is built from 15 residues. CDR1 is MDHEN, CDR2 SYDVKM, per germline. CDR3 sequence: CATIWGGDVNTEAFF.

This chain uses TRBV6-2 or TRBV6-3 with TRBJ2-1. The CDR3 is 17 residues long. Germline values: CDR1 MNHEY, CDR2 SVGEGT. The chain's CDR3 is CASSYTQSGGPYNEQFF.

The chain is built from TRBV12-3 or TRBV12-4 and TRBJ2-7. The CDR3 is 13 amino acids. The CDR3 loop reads CASSLRTTYEQYF.

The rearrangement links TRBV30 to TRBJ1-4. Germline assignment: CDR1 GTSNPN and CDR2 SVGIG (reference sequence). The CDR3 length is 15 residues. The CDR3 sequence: CAWSVMAGANEKLFF.

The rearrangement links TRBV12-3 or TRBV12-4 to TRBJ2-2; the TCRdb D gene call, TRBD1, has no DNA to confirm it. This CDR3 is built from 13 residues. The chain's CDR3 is CASRDRNTGELFF.

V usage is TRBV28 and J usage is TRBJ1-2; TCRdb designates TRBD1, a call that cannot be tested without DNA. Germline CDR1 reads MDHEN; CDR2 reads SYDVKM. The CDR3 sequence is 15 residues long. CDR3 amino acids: CASSTVGGPDYGYTF.

Here the CDR3 reads CAVWTAGVLFF. This chain joins TRBV27 and TRBJ2-1; TCRdb proposes TRBD2, but this gene call is untestable without DNA. Germline assignment: CDR1 MNHEY and CDR2 SMNVEV (reference sequence). This CDR3 contains 11 residues.

The CDR3 sequence is CASSLAREGTLNEQFF. This chain joins TRBV7-8 and TRBJ2-1; TCRdb names TRBD2, which stays unverified in the absence of DNA. The CDR3 contains 16 residues. Germline assignment: CDR1 SGHVS and CDR2 FQNEAQ.

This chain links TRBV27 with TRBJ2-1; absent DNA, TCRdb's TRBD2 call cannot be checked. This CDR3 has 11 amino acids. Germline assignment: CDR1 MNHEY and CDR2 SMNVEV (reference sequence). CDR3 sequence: CATGWGDEQFF.

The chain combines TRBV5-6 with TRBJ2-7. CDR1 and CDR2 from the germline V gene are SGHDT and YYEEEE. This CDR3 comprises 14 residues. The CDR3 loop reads CASSLSSMTYEQYF.

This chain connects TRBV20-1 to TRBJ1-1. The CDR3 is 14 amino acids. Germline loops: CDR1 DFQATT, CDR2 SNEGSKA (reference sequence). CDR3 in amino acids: CSARAGGEATEAFF.